Included here is one T cell receptor beta chain sequence, with context. This sample stems from a study of human T cells and chemical hapten exposure. J was trimmed by 2 bases and V by 6 bases; bases with no gene match: 11. Germline-derived CDR1 and CDR2 are MNHNY and SVGAGI (reference sequence). The CDR3 is made up of 17 amino acids. Time point given: patch test 2, 6 weeks after DPC sensitization. Regarding treatment: therapeutic diphenylcyclopropenone sensitization with weekly scalp DPC. TCRdb itself ran the RACE reads through MiXCR, one entry per CDR3 protein. The sample carries 96,000 or so distinct CDR3 sequences, over 7.5% recorded once.

This clonotype was sampled from a woman aged 40 to 50 with alopecia areata. Some clones in this sample may be carry-over from other donors' samples. The starting material was whole blood, obtained in connection with sensitization to the hapten diphenylcyclopropenone (DPC). The chain employs TRBV6-6 and TRBJ2-1; 9 bases align to TRBD2. The CDR3 DNA reads TGTGCCAGCAGCATTCAAAGCGGGAGGACCGCCTACAATGAGCAGTTCTTC. It encodes CASSIQSGRTAYNEQFF.